The rows below give T cell receptor beta chains drawn from one sample of a study of siplizumab effects on memory and regulatory T cells. TCRdb's copy holds only in-frame clones and misses some; the assay was immunoSEQ multiplex PCR. The table includes about 110,000 clones, roughly 94% detected once. The sequenced sample was Tregs sorted from blood. Every receptor here comes from a human donor in good health. CDR3s include the opening cysteine and the closing phenylalanine or tryptophan. Each record gives: clone size, J gene, D gene, V gene, CDR3 protein, CDR3 DNA. A D gene is named only where the DNA matches it firmly. Rows may omit the clone size; those that give it use once, few, many or a size class.

abundance: NA; j_gene: TRBJ2-7; d_gene: TRBD1; v_gene: TRBV6-1; CDR3aa: CASSRQGAIYEQYF; CDR3nt: TGTGCCAGCAGCAGACAGGGGGCTATCTACGAGCAGTACTTC
abundance: NA; j_gene: TRBJ1-1; d_gene: NA; v_gene: TRBV6-6; CDR3aa: CASTRVSTEAFF; CDR3nt: TGTGCCAGCACCCGGGTTAGCACTGAAGCTTTCTTT
abundance: NA; j_gene: TRBJ2-7; d_gene: NA; v_gene: TRBV7-9; CDR3aa: CASSFNSPYEQYF; CDR3nt: TGTGCCAGCAGCTTTAACAGTCCCTACGAGCAGTACTTC
abundance: NA; j_gene: TRBJ2-6; d_gene: TRBD1; v_gene: TRBV15; CDR3aa: CATSRGQRSSGANVLTF; CDR3nt: TGTGCCACCAGCAGGGGACAGCGGAGCTCTGGGGCCAACGTCCTGACTTTC
abundance: NA; j_gene: TRBJ1-6; d_gene: NA; v_gene: TRBV2; CDR3aa: CASSVTAYNSPLHF; CDR3nt: TGTGCCAGCAGTGTGACAGCCTATAATTCACCCCTCCACTTT
abundance: once; j_gene: TRBJ2-7; d_gene: NA; v_gene: TRBV5-1; CDR3aa: CASSWITGQEQYF; CDR3nt: TGCGCCAGCAGCTGGATCACTGGACAAGAGCAGTACTTC
abundance: NA; j_gene: TRBJ1-4; d_gene: NA; v_gene: TRBV6-1; CDR3aa: CASIGQIWTAKLFF; CDR3nt: TGTGCCAGCATCGGACAGATTTGGACAGCAAAACTGTTTTTT
abundance: NA; j_gene: TRBJ2-2; d_gene: NA; v_gene: TRBV19; CDR3aa: CASIDRRKNTGELFF; CDR3nt: TGTGCCAGTATCGATCGGAGGAAGAACACCGGGGAGCTGTTTTTT
abundance: NA; j_gene: TRBJ1-5; d_gene: NA; v_gene: TRBV30; CDR3aa: CAWSVRQGGNQPQHF; CDR3nt: TGTGCCTGGAGTGTACGGCAGGGTGGCAATCAGCCCCAGCATTTT
abundance: once; j_gene: TRBJ2-5; d_gene: NA; v_gene: TRBV7-9; CDR3aa: CASSLGASATQYF; CDR3nt: TGTGCCAGCAGCTTAGGCGCCTCCGCGACCCAGTACTTC
abundance: NA; j_gene: TRBJ1-1; d_gene: TRBD1; v_gene: TRBV29-1; CDR3aa: CSVETNRGLGTEAFF; CDR3nt: TGCAGCGTTGAAACGAACAGGGGGCTGGGCACTGAAGCTTTCTTT
abundance: NA; j_gene: TRBJ2-2; d_gene: NA; v_gene: TRBV18; CDR3aa: CASSPRESGGGYTGELFF; CDR3nt: TGTGCCAGCTCACCACGAGAATCAGGGGGAGGGTATACCGGGGAGCTGTTTTTT
abundance: NA; j_gene: TRBJ1-3; d_gene: NA; v_gene: TRBV5-6; CDR3aa: CASSLRAGGSGNTIYF; CDR3nt: TGTGCCAGCAGCTTGCGGGCAGGTGGCTCTGGAAACACCATATATTTT
abundance: NA; j_gene: TRBJ1-1; d_gene: NA; v_gene: TRBV5-1; CDR3aa: CASSLVGGLTEAFF; CDR3nt: TGCGCCAGCAGCTTGGTGGGGGGGCTCACTGAAGCTTTCTTT
abundance: NA; j_gene: TRBJ1-4; d_gene: NA; v_gene: TRBV6-5; CDR3aa: CASSYSSSNEKLFF; CDR3nt: TGTGCCAGCAGTTACTCGAGTTCTAATGAAAAACTGTTTTTT
abundance: NA; j_gene: TRBJ2-1; d_gene: NA; v_gene: TRBV10-3; CDR3aa: CAISEFNNEQFF; CDR3nt: TGTGCCATCAGTGAGTTCAACAATGAGCAGTTCTTC
abundance: NA; j_gene: TRBJ2-7; d_gene: NA; v_gene: TRBV7-8; CDR3aa: CASRRSTTGEGTYEQYF; CDR3nt: TGTGCCAGCAGAAGATCAACAACAGGGGAGGGGACCTACGAGCAGTACTTC
abundance: NA; j_gene: TRBJ1-6; d_gene: NA; v_gene: TRBV27; CDR3aa: CASRGPSYNSPLHF; CDR3nt: TGTGCCAGCAGGGGGCCATCTTATAATTCACCCCTCCACTTT
abundance: once; j_gene: TRBJ2-4; d_gene: TRBD1; v_gene: TRBV7-9; CDR3aa: CASSSIGGTGDIQYF; CDR3nt: TGTGCCAGCAGCTCTATAGGGGGGACAGGGGACATTCAGTACTTC
abundance: NA; j_gene: TRBJ1-2; d_gene: NA; v_gene: TRBV19; CDR3aa: CASSIPGTGYGYTF; CDR3nt: TGTGCCAGTAGTATACCAGGGACGGGCTATGGCTACACCTTC
abundance: NA; j_gene: TRBJ1-1; d_gene: NA; v_gene: TRBV29-1; CDR3aa: CSVEAQGRTEAFF; CDR3nt: TGCAGCGTTGAAGCTCAGGGAAGGACTGAAGCTTTCTTT
abundance: NA; j_gene: TRBJ2-1; d_gene: NA; v_gene: TRBV7-6; CDR3aa: CASSSLQGVNEQFF; CDR3nt: TGTGCCAGCAGCTCCCTCCAGGGAGTTAATGAGCAGTTCTTC
abundance: NA; j_gene: TRBJ1-2; d_gene: NA; v_gene: TRBV7-9; CDR3aa: CASSHMGDNYGYTF; CDR3nt: TGTGCCAGCAGTCATATGGGAGATAACTATGGCTACACCTTC
abundance: NA; j_gene: TRBJ1-3; d_gene: TRBD1; v_gene: TRBV5-5; CDR3aa: CASSRTGFSGNTIYF; CDR3nt: TGTGCCAGCAGCCGGACAGGGTTCTCTGGAAACACCATATATTTT
abundance: NA; j_gene: TRBJ2-5; d_gene: NA; v_gene: TRBV9; CDR3aa: CASSVGRPFVETQYF; CDR3nt: TGTGCCAGCAGCGTAGGCAGGCCGTTTGTGGAGACCCAGTACTTC
abundance: NA; j_gene: TRBJ1-2; d_gene: TRBD1; v_gene: TRBV27; CDR3aa: CASSLSGQGGGYTF; CDR3nt: TGTGCCAGCAGTTTATCGGGACAGGGGGGCGGCTACACCTTC
abundance: NA; j_gene: TRBJ2-1; d_gene: NA; v_gene: TRBV5-5; CDR3aa: CASSVDWYNEQFF; CDR3nt: TGTGCCAGCAGCGTTGACTGGTACAATGAGCAGTTCTTC
abundance: NA; j_gene: TRBJ2-3; d_gene: NA; v_gene: TRBV7-2; CDR3aa: CASSLTARTDTQYF; CDR3nt: TGTGCCAGCAGCTTAACGGCACGCACAGATACGCAGTATTTT
abundance: few; j_gene: TRBJ2-6; d_gene: NA; v_gene: TRBV19; CDR3aa: CASRHSTGANVLTF; CDR3nt: TGTGCCAGTAGGCATTCTACTGGGGCCAACGTCCTGACTTTC
abundance: once; j_gene: TRBJ2-7; d_gene: NA; v_gene: TRBV12-5; CDR3aa: CASGIDYEQYF; CDR3nt: TGTGCTAGTGGGATTGACTACGAGCAGTACTTC
abundance: NA; j_gene: TRBJ1-4; d_gene: TRBD1; v_gene: TRBV25-1; CDR3aa: CASSPTGVGEKLFF; CDR3nt: TGTGCCAGCAGCCCTACAGGGGTAGGTGAAAAACTGTTTTTT
abundance: NA; j_gene: TRBJ1-2; d_gene: NA; v_gene: TRBV4-2; CDR3aa: CASSPDIDYGYTF; CDR3nt: TGTGCCAGCAGCCCGGACATAGACTATGGCTACACCTTC
abundance: NA; j_gene: TRBJ1-2; d_gene: NA; v_gene: TRBV20-1; CDR3aa: CSAWAGYGYTF; CDR3nt: TGCAGTGCTTGGGCTGGCTATGGCTACACCTTC
abundance: NA; j_gene: TRBJ2-5; d_gene: NA; v_gene: TRBV29-1; CDR3aa: CSVVGRGIRQETQYF; CDR3nt: TGCAGCGTAGTGGGTAGGGGTATTCGTCAAGAGACCCAGTACTTC
abundance: NA; j_gene: TRBJ2-7; d_gene: NA; v_gene: TRBV29-1; CDR3aa: CSVGRHNYEQYF; CDR3nt: TGCAGCGTGGGACGGCATAACTACGAGCAGTACTTC
abundance: NA; j_gene: TRBJ2-5; d_gene: NA; v_gene: TRBV6-6; CDR3aa: CASSYSVSVRTQYF; CDR3nt: TGTGCCAGCAGTTACTCGGTCAGCGTCCGGACCCAGTACTTC
abundance: few; j_gene: TRBJ1-5; d_gene: NA; v_gene: TRBV15; CDR3aa: CATSRRVEQPQHF; CDR3nt: TGTGCCACCAGCCGACGAGTAGAACAGCCCCAGCATTTT
abundance: NA; j_gene: TRBJ1-1; d_gene: NA; v_gene: TRBV25-1; CDR3aa: CASMHSRNTEAFF; CDR3nt: TGTGCCAGCATGCACAGCCGGAACACTGAAGCTTTCTTT
abundance: once; j_gene: TRBJ2-7; d_gene: TRBD2; v_gene: TRBV11-2; CDR3aa: CASSLDSLAGGYEQYF; CDR3nt: TGTGCCAGCAGCTTAGATTCCCTAGCGGGAGGTTACGAGCAGTACTTC
abundance: NA; j_gene: TRBJ2-7; d_gene: NA; v_gene: TRBV6-5; CDR3aa: CASRTGRNYEQYF; CDR3nt: TGTGCCAGCAGGACGGGACGTAATTACGAGCAGTACTTC
abundance: NA; j_gene: TRBJ1-2; d_gene: NA; v_gene: TRBV5-5; CDR3aa: CASSLVPGESYGYTF; CDR3nt: TGTGCCAGCAGCTTGGTTCCCGGGGAGTCCTATGGCTACACCTTC
abundance: NA; j_gene: TRBJ1-1; d_gene: TRBD1; v_gene: TRBV7-6; CDR3aa: CASSPTGANTEAFF; CDR3nt: TGTGCCAGCAGTCCGACAGGGGCGAACACTGAAGCTTTCTTT
abundance: NA; j_gene: TRBJ1-4; d_gene: TRBD1; v_gene: TRBV19; CDR3aa: CASSTETGLLNEKLFF; CDR3nt: TGTGCCAGTAGCACCGAGACAGGGCTACTTAATGAAAAACTGTTTTTT
abundance: NA; j_gene: TRBJ2-7; d_gene: TRBD2; v_gene: TRBV7-2; CDR3aa: CASSQMAGGRIYEQYF; CDR3nt: TGTGCCAGCAGCCAGATGGCGGGGGGGCGAATCTACGAGCAGTACTTC
abundance: NA; j_gene: TRBJ1-2; d_gene: TRBD1; v_gene: TRBV6-1; CDR3aa: CAVARQGDGGYTF; CDR3nt: TGTGCGGTGGCCCGACAGGGGGATGGTGGCTACACCTTC
abundance: NA; j_gene: TRBJ2-6; d_gene: TRBD1; v_gene: TRBV2; CDR3aa: CASRYGQVSANVLTF; CDR3nt: TGTGCCAGCAGGTACGGACAGGTTTCTGCCAACGTCCTGACTTTC
abundance: NA; j_gene: TRBJ2-4; d_gene: NA; v_gene: TRBV19; CDR3aa: CASSIRDTNIQYF; CDR3nt: TGTGCCAGTAGTATAAGGGACACAAACATTCAGTACTTC
abundance: NA; j_gene: TRBJ1-4; d_gene: TRBD1; v_gene: TRBV5-1; CDR3aa: CASSWDRFEKLFF; CDR3nt: TGCGCCAGCAGCTGGGACAGGTTTGAAAAACTGTTTTTT
abundance: NA; j_gene: TRBJ1-1; d_gene: NA; v_gene: TRBV19; CDR3aa: CATQPQGGTEAFF; CDR3nt: TGTGCCACCCAACCCCAAGGCGGCACTGAAGCTTTCTTT
abundance: NA; j_gene: TRBJ2-1; d_gene: TRBD2; v_gene: TRBV4-1; CDR3aa: CASSWREDINEQFF; CDR3nt: TGCGCCAGCAGCTGGCGGGAGGACATTAATGAGCAGTTCTTC
abundance: once; j_gene: TRBJ1-2; d_gene: TRBD1; v_gene: TRBV30; CDR3aa: CARDSYYGYTF; CDR3nt: TGTGCCCGGGACAGCTACTATGGCTACACCTTC
abundance: NA; j_gene: TRBJ2-1; d_gene: TRBD1; v_gene: TRBV18; CDR3aa: CASSHDRGFDEQFF; CDR3nt: TGTGCCAGCTCACATGACAGGGGGTTCGATGAGCAGTTCTTC